One and the same sample provided the 28 T cell receptor beta chains below, sequenced in a study of beta chain features in type 1 diabetes. cDNA synthesis used the whole RNA isolate, giving expressed TCRB sequences. Clones were sequenced by immunoSEQ multiplex PCR, and TCRdb holds only the in-frame ones, with some missing. The repertoire consists of nearly 350,000 clones, with roughly 8.8% occurring once and the leading ten covering 1%. Notes on the study in general: Within each of all four CD4+ subsets, Type 1 diabetes patients had TCRB CDR3s that were moderately but significantly shorter.

These receptors have no known antigen. Input material: central memory CD4+ T cells from blood. The receptors come from a young man with type 1 diabetes.

This clone was observed a handful of times. The chain couples TRBV11-2 to TRBJ2-7, with 9 nucleotides matching TRBD1. V shed 5 bases and J 5 bases; nucleotides not matched to a gene: 4. This CDR3 region has 13 residues. Germline values: CDR1 SGHAT, CDR2 FQNNGV. The CDR3, as DNA: TGTGCCAGCAGCCGGGACAGGGAGGACGAGCAGTACTTC. Translated: CASSRDREDEQYF. Together with reference TRBV11-2 and TRBJ2-7, the CDR3 gives the full variable domain: EAGVAQSPRYKIIEKRQSVAFWCNPISGHATLYWYQQILGQGPKLLIQFQNNGVVDDSQLPKDRFSAERLKGVDSTLKIQPAKLEDSAVYLCASSRDREDEQYFGPGTRLTVT.

This chain uses TRBV19 with TRBJ1-2, with TRBD1 matching 7 bases. V was pared by 3 bases and J by 10 bases, with 8 bases of the junction left unmatched. The CDR3 length is 13 residues. CDR1 and CDR2 from the germline V gene are LNHDA and SQIVND (reference sequence). The CDR3 nucleotides are TGTGCCAGTAGTATTCCGGGACAGATAGACTACACCTTC. Translated: CASSIPGQIDYTF.

This clone occurred a few times. This chain links TRBV6-5 with TRBJ1-2; D remains ambiguous. This CDR3 is built from 15 residues. Between the trimmed V and J ends, which lost 6 bases and 0 bases, there was a span of 14 bases. Germline lookup yields CDR1 MNHEY and CDR2 SVGAGI. CDR3 loop: CASRPMGPTNYGYTF. CDR3 nucleotide sequence: TGTGCCAGCAGACCTATGGGTCCAACTAACTATGGCTACACCTTC.

This clone was observed at least ten times. The chain uses TRBV27 and TRBJ1-2; D perhaps matches TRBD1 (5 bases). The CDR3 is 15 amino acids. Per the germline V gene, CDR1 is MNHEY and CDR2 is SMNVEV (reference sequence). The V and J ends lost 8 bases and 4 bases respectively, with 20 bases between them. DNA for the CDR3: TGTGCCAGCTCGCAGTCGGGGGGTCTGGGCTATGGCTACACCTTC. Amino acids: CASSQSGGLGYGYTF.

This clone appeared many times. The chain combines TRBV5-1 with TRBJ2-1, with 10 bases that match TRBD2. Germline lookup yields CDR1 SGHRS and CDR2 YFSETQ. With 0 bases clipped from V and 10 bases from J, the junction kept 10 bases outside the gene matches. CDR3 length equals 16 residues. As DNA, the CDR3 is TGCGCCAGCAGCTTGGTCGCTAGCGGGGGCCTGGGGGAGCAGTTCTTC. It encodes CASSLVASGGLGEQFF.

This clone was detected only a few times. The rearrangement links TRBV5-1 to TRBJ1-2; possible D gene TRBD1, 5 bases. The CDR3 is 13 amino acids. Deletions cut 2 bases from V and 8 bases from J, with 13 bases between. Germline values: CDR1 SGHRS, CDR2 YFSETQ. Written as DNA, the CDR3 is TGCGCCAGCAGCTTTGAGGGGAATCTGGGCTACACCTTC. Translation gives CASSFEGNLGYTF.

This clone has a handful of counts. The J gene is TRBJ1-2, the V gene TRBV7-2; no clear D. The CDR3 covers 12 residues. Germline values: CDR1 SGHTA, CDR2 FQGNSA. The V end lost 1 base, the J end lost 6 bases, and 6 bases lay between the germline ends. Here the CDR3 reads CASSLGYDGYTF. DNA of the CDR3: TGTGCCAGCAGCTTAGGGTATGATGGCTACACCTTC.

This chain joins TRBV28 and TRBJ2-5; D gene ambiguous. The germline CDR1 and CDR2 sequences are MDHEN and SYDVKM. Trimming pared 8 bases from V and 1 base from J, leaving 8 bases between. The CDR3 sequence is 12 residues long. CDR3 nucleotides: TGTGCCAGCCGCCAGTCCCAAGAGACCCAGTACTTC. This encodes CASRQSQETQYF.

The chain couples TRBV27 to TRBJ1-1; tentative D call: TRBD1 (5 bases). This CDR3 spans 16 amino acids. The germline gives CDR1 MNHEY, CDR2 SMNVEV (reference sequence). Trimming left V 5 bases short and J 0 bases short, with 16 bases between. This CDR3 is CASSRYRAGLNTEAFF. The DNA for the CDR3 is TGTGCCAGCAGTCGTTATAGGGCAGGGTTGAACACTGAAGCTTTCTTT.

This clone was seen at least ten times. This chain connects TRBV10-3 to TRBJ2-1; perhaps TRBD2 as D (6 bases). Germline V gene data show CDR1 as ENHRY and CDR2 as SYGVKD. V was shortened by 3 bases and J by 9 bases, with 18 bases between the two germline ends. This CDR3 has 15 amino acids. The CDR3 coding sequence is TGTGCCATCAGTGAACCGACTGGACTACAAGGTGAGCAGTTCTTC. As protein: CAISEPTGLQGEQFF.

This clone has more than one count but fewer than ten. The chain combines TRBV28 with TRBJ2-1; D is uncertain. This CDR3 has 15 amino acids. Germline CDR1 and CDR2: MDHEN and SYDVKM. Trimming shortened V by 6 bases and J by 0 bases, and 12 bases separated the two germline ends. This chain's CDR3 is CASRNFQSSYNEQFF. The CDR3 region has the DNA TGTGCCAGCAGGAATTTTCAGAGCTCCTACAATGAGCAGTTCTTC.

This clone was picked up a small number of times. The J gene is TRBJ1-6, the V gene TRBV2; D call uncertain. Germline assignment: CDR1 SNHLY and CDR2 FYNNEI. Between the trimmed V and J ends, which lost 8 bases and 12 bases, there was a span of 17 bases. The CDR3 totals 13 residues. CDR3 loop: CASVRRETEPLHF. DNA for the CDR3: TGTGCCAGCGTGAGGAGGGAAACCGAACCCCTCCACTTT.

This clone came up once. V usage is TRBV6-5 and J usage is TRBJ1-6, with TRBD1 identical over 8 bases. The trim removed 6 bases at V and 5 bases at J, leaving 6 bases unmatched. The CDR3 is made up of 15 amino acids. Germline V lookup: CDR1 MNHEY, CDR2 SVGAGI. The CDR3 DNA follows: TGTGCCAGCAGATCCCCAGGGGGCAATAATTCACCCCTCCACTTT. It specifies CASRSPGGNNSPLHF.

The J gene is TRBJ2-5, the V gene TRBV5-4; D gene uncertain. CDR1 and CDR2 from the germline V gene are SGHNT and YYREEE (reference sequence). This CDR3 is 14 amino acids long. The germline V and J ends were trimmed by 3 bases and 5 bases, with 14 bases remaining between them. The CDR3 DNA reads TGTGCCAGCAGCTCCGCTGCATCTTCGGAGACCCAGTACTTC. Amino acids: CASSSAASSETQYF.

The chain has TRBV6-1 and TRBJ2-1; the D is unclear. The V and J ends lost 5 bases and 4 bases respectively, with 6 bases between them. Germline V gives CDR1 MNHNS, CDR2 SASEGT. This CDR3 has 12 amino acids. This CDR3 is CASSSGYNEQFF. The CDR3 DNA reads as TGTGCCAGCAGTTCAGGATACAATGAGCAGTTCTTC.

This clone turned up a few times. The rearrangement joins TRBV29-1 to TRBJ2-2, with D tentatively TRBD2 (5 bases). In germline, CDR1 is SQVTM, CDR2 ANQGSEA. This CDR3 is built from 13 residues. V lost 4 bases to trimming and J lost 4 bases, with 10 bases between them. The CDR3: CSVVRVGTGELFF. The CDR3 coding sequence is TGCAGCGTTGTGAGGGTCGGCACCGGGGAGCTGTTTTTT.

This clone was picked up a small number of times. The chain recombines TRBV7-9 with TRBJ2-1; D is perhaps TRBD1 (5 bases). Germline lookup yields CDR1 SEHNR and CDR2 FQNEAQ (reference sequence). The V end was cut by 1 base, the J end by 9 bases, with 16 bases between. This CDR3 is built from 15 residues. CDR3 nucleotides: TGTGCCAGCAGCTTAGACGCCCCTCAGGGTGGTGAGCAGTTCTTC. Its translation: CASSLDAPQGGEQFF.

This clone showed up just a few times. The J gene is TRBJ1-6, the V gene TRBV5-6, with unresolved D. In germline, CDR1 is SGHDT, CDR2 YYEEEE. V was cut by 3 bases and J by 9 bases, with 16 bases left in between. CDR3 length equals 15 residues. The CDR3 is CASSSRRYSASPLHF. The CDR3 DNA sequence: TGTGCCAGCAGCTCCCGCCGGTACAGCGCTTCACCCCTCCACTTT.

CDR3 loop: CAWDVGTGNTIYF. CDR3 coding DNA: TGTGCCTGGGATGTCGGTACTGGAAACACCATATATTTT. V usage is TRBV30 and J usage is TRBJ1-3; D unclear. Trimming stripped 5 bases from V and 2 bases from J, with 10 bases between. Germline loops: CDR1 GTSNPN, CDR2 SVGIG (reference sequence). The CDR3 extends over 13 amino acids.

This clone was seen only a few times. V usage is TRBV30 and J usage is TRBJ2-3; 10 nucleotides align to TRBD2. Germline CDR1 and CDR2: GTSNPN and SVGIG (reference sequence). The J segment lost 6 bases and the V segment lost 0 bases, leaving 15 bases of the junction unmatched. This CDR3 comprises 18 residues. The CDR3 loop is CAWSVGGSGGAVSDTQYF. As DNA, the CDR3 is TGTGCCTGGAGTGTAGGCGGAAGCGGGGGGGCCGTATCGGATACGCAGTATTTT.

This clone has only a few counts. The V call is TRBV5-4, the J call TRBJ2-5, with 15 bases aligning to TRBD2. V was clipped by 7 bases and J by 3 bases; unmatched bases: 4. Germline CDR1 and CDR2: SGHNT and YYREEE (reference sequence). The CDR3 is 15 amino acids. The CDR3 is CASRRTSGGEETQYF. For the CDR3, the DNA is TGTGCCAGCCGCCGGACTAGCGGGGGGGAAGAGACCCAGTACTTC. The entire variable domain, with the rest obtained from reference TRBV5-4 and TRBJ2-5, is as follows: ETGVTQSPTHLIKTRGQQVTLRCSSQSGHNTVSWYQQALGQGPQFIFQYYREEENGRGNFPPRFSGLQFPNYSSELNVNALELDDSALYLCASRRTSGGEETQYFGPGTRLLVL.

V is TRBV7-9 and J is TRBJ1-2; D may be TRBD1 (5 bases). The germline gives CDR1 SEHNR, CDR2 FQNEAQ (reference sequence). The ends were cut back, 6 bases at V and 7 bases at J, with 15 bases in the middle. The CDR3 runs to 13 residues. In nucleotides, the CDR3 is TGTGCCAGCAGTTTGGAGGGGAGGAGTGGCTACACCTTC. It codes for CASSLEGRSGYTF.

This clone came up a few times. The sample contains more than one DNA sequence encoding this CDR3. V is TRBV2 and J is TRBJ2-6; D not resolved. CDR1 and CDR2 (germline): SNHLY, FYNNEI. The CDR3 spans 15 residues. Trimming shortened V by 2 bases and J by 2 bases, and 7 bases separated the two germline ends. DNA of the CDR3: TGTGCCAGCAGTGAATGGGGTACTGGGGCCAACGTCCTGACTTTC. Translating gives CASSEWGTGANVLTF.

The V gene is TRBV6-5, the J gene TRBJ2-7; 7 nucleotides line up with TRBD1. V was clipped by 7 bases and J by 2 bases; unmatched bases: 8. This CDR3 has 14 residues. CDR1 and CDR2 (germline): MNHEY, SVGAGI. The CDR3 DNA reads as TGTGCCAGCACCGCGGCCGACAGGGCCTACGAGCAGTACTTC. It translates to CASTAADRAYEQYF.

The chain couples TRBV29-1 to TRBJ2-3; 7 bases align to TRBD2. The CDR3 loop spans 14 amino acids. The V segment lost 3 bases and the J segment 3 bases; nucleotides outside the gene matches: 6. Germline V gene lookup returns CDR1 SQVTM and CDR2 ANQGSEA. The CDR3 bases are TGCAGCGTTGAGCGGGGGTGGATGACAGATACGCAGTATTTT. This sequence encodes CSVERGWMTDTQYF.

This clone was counted many times. The DNA of the CDR3 is TGTGCCAGCAGCTCCCGCGGGACAGGGGGCCGGGAGACCCAGTACTTC. As protein: CASSSRGTGGRETQYF. The rearrangement links TRBV7-2 to TRBJ2-5; 12 positions agree with TRBD1. Trimming took 4 bases from V and 5 from J; bases not matched to a gene: 8. Germline CDR1 is SGHTA and CDR2 is FQGNSA. This CDR3 is 16 amino acids long.

The V call is TRBV11-2, the J call TRBJ1-6, with D tentatively TRBD1 (5 bases). Germline CDR1 and CDR2: SGHAT and FQNNGV. V lost 3 bases to trimming and J lost 7 bases, with 16 bases between them. The CDR3 consists of 16 residues. Here the CDR3 reads CASSFNSGKRNSPLHF. The DNA of the CDR3 is TGTGCCAGCAGCTTTAATTCAGGGAAGAGGAATTCACCCCTCCACTTT.

J is TRBJ2-3 and V is TRBV9, with TRBD1 identical over 8 bases. Germline assignment: CDR1 SGDLS and CDR2 YYNGEE. With 4 bases clipped from V and 2 bases from J, the junction kept 3 bases outside the gene matches. This CDR3 is built from 14 residues. The CDR3 DNA reads TGTGCCAGCAGCTGGACAGGGCTCACAGATACGCAGTATTTT. Residues: CASSWTGLTDTQYF. Drawing the rest from reference TRBV9 and TRBJ2-3, the complete variable domain is DSGVTQTPKHLITATGQRVTLRCSPRSGDLSVYWYQQSLDQGLQFLIQYYNGEERAKGNILERFSAQQFPDLHSELNLSSLELGDSALYFCASSWTGLTDTQYFGPGTRLTVL.